Listed below are T cell receptor beta chains from one sample, sequenced in a study of shared clonotypes between healthy human individuals. TCRdb's table, derived via immunoSEQ multiplex PCR, lists solely in-frame clones and lacks some. The sample has approximately 1.5 million clones; approximately 98.5% are singletons. Material for sequencing was naive CD4+ T cells sorted from blood. These receptors originate from a man aged 30 to 39 in good health. CDR3s include the opening cysteine and the closing phenylalanine or tryptophan. The D gene is left open where the match is weak. Rows give clone size only sometimes, using once, few, many, or a class for an expanded clone.

clone size: -; J gene: TRBJ2-7; V gene: TRBV28; D gene: TRBD1; CDR3 protein: CASSRAGQGWEQYF; CDR3 DNA: TGTGCCAGCAGCCGAGCTGGACAGGGATGGGAGCAGTACTTC
clone size: -; J gene: TRBJ2-7; V gene: TRBV6-5; D gene: TRBD2; CDR3 protein: CASSSGLAHYEQYF; CDR3 DNA: TGTGCCAGCAGTTCTGGACTAGCGCACTACGAGCAGTACTTC
clone size: -; J gene: TRBJ1-1; V gene: TRBV5-4; D gene: -; CDR3 protein: CASSLIGGPNTEAFF; CDR3 DNA: TGTGCCAGCAGCTTGATAGGAGGCCCGAACACTGAAGCTTTCTTT
clone size: -; J gene: TRBJ2-1; V gene: TRBV9; D gene: TRBD2; CDR3 protein: CASSEAVGRPTENEQFF; CDR3 DNA: TGTGCCAGCAGCGAAGCTGTCGGGAGGCCTACTGAAAATGAGCAGTTCTTC
clone size: -; J gene: TRBJ1-4; V gene: TRBV5-1; D gene: -; CDR3 protein: CASSHGRDAASTNEKLFF; CDR3 DNA: TGCGCCAGCAGCCATGGCCGGGACGCAGCTTCAACTAATGAAAAACTGTTTTTT
clone size: -; J gene: TRBJ2-2; V gene: TRBV7-2; D gene: TRBD1; CDR3 protein: CATPGQGNTGELFF; CDR3 DNA: TGTGCCACCCCGGGACAGGGAAACACCGGGGAGCTGTTTTTT
clone size: -; J gene: TRBJ1-2; V gene: TRBV7-2; D gene: -; CDR3 protein: CASSFRTGRKFLYGYTF; CDR3 DNA: TGTGCCAGCAGCTTTAGAACAGGGCGCAAGTTCCTCTATGGCTACACCTTC
clone size: -; J gene: TRBJ2-2; V gene: TRBV19; D gene: -; CDR3 protein: CASSIRITGELFF; CDR3 DNA: TGTGCCAGTAGTATCAGAATCACCGGGGAGCTGTTTTTT
clone size: -; J gene: TRBJ2-5; V gene: TRBV6-5; D gene: -; CDR3 protein: CASRQDLQGETQYF; CDR3 DNA: TGTGCCAGCCGACAGGACCTTCAGGGGGAGACCCAGTACTTC
clone size: -; J gene: TRBJ1-1; V gene: TRBV5-5; D gene: -; CDR3 protein: CASSLGGGPMNTEAFF; CDR3 DNA: TGTGCCAGCAGCTTGGGTGGGGGGCCAATGAACACTGAAGCTTTCTTT
clone size: -; J gene: TRBJ1-4; V gene: TRBV18; D gene: TRBD1; CDR3 protein: CASSPRDAATGGNEKLFF; CDR3 DNA: TGTGCCAGCTCACCACGAGACGCAGCGACAGGGGGTAATGAAAAACTGTTTTTT
clone size: -; J gene: TRBJ1-2; V gene: TRBV19; D gene: TRBD1; CDR3 protein: CASSTVPTGDYGYTF; CDR3 DNA: TGTGCCAGTAGTACCGTACCTACAGGGGACTATGGCTACACCTTC
clone size: -; J gene: TRBJ2-3; V gene: TRBV15; D gene: -; CDR3 protein: CATSRGRVSDTQYF; CDR3 DNA: TGTGCCACCAGCAGAGGGAGGGTTTCGGATACGCAGTATTTT
clone size: -; J gene: TRBJ1-3; V gene: TRBV6-5; D gene: -; CDR3 protein: CASRGPSGNTIYF; CDR3 DNA: TGTGCCAGCAGGGGCCCCTCTGGAAACACCATATATTTT
clone size: -; J gene: TRBJ2-7; V gene: TRBV11-2; D gene: -; CDR3 protein: CAVGRSSYEQYF; CDR3 DNA: TGTGCCGTAGGGAGAAGCTCCTACGAGCAGTACTTC
clone size: -; J gene: TRBJ2-7; V gene: TRBV13; D gene: TRBD1; CDR3 protein: CASSYSLPGTGAYEQYF; CDR3 DNA: TGTGCCAGCAGCTACAGCCTCCCCGGGACAGGGGCCTACGAGCAGTACTTC
clone size: -; J gene: TRBJ2-1; V gene: TRBV27; D gene: -; CDR3 protein: CASKKRTNYNEQFF; CDR3 DNA: TGTGCCAGCAAAAAGCGCACAAACTACAATGAGCAGTTCTTC
clone size: -; J gene: TRBJ2-7; V gene: TRBV5-1; D gene: TRBD1; CDR3 protein: CASSYGTGNRYEQYF; CDR3 DNA: TGCGCCAGCAGCTATGGGACAGGTAACCGGTACGAGCAGTACTTC
clone size: once; J gene: TRBJ1-1; V gene: TRBV5-1; D gene: -; CDR3 protein: CASSIERNTEAFF; CDR3 DNA: TGCGCCAGCAGCATCGAGAGAAACACTGAAGCTTTCTTT
clone size: -; J gene: TRBJ2-3; V gene: TRBV18; D gene: TRBD2; CDR3 protein: CASSPLAGVVDTQYF; CDR3 DNA: TGTGCCAGCTCACCCCTAGCGGGAGTCGTAGATACGCAGTATTTT
clone size: once; J gene: TRBJ2-7; V gene: TRBV2; D gene: -; CDR3 protein: CASSRRSYEQYF; CDR3 DNA: TGTGCCAGCAGTCGGCGAAGCTACGAGCAGTACTTC
clone size: -; J gene: TRBJ2-5; V gene: TRBV7-7; D gene: TRBD2; CDR3 protein: CASSLRWTSGKETQYF; CDR3 DNA: TGTGCCAGCAGCTTAAGATGGACTAGCGGAAAGGAGACCCAGTACTTC
clone size: -; J gene: TRBJ2-7; V gene: TRBV6-6; D gene: TRBD1; CDR3 protein: CASSKTGAVSSYEQYF; CDR3 DNA: TGTGCCAGCAGTAAAACAGGGGCCGTTAGCTCCTACGAGCAGTACTTC
clone size: -; J gene: TRBJ1-1; V gene: TRBV25-1; D gene: -; CDR3 protein: CASSVGLNTEAFF; CDR3 DNA: TGTGCCAGCAGTGTTGGGCTGAACACTGAAGCTTTCTTT
clone size: -; J gene: TRBJ1-5; V gene: TRBV7-6; D gene: TRBD1; CDR3 protein: CASSLDRGNQPQHF; CDR3 DNA: TGTGCCAGCAGCTTGGACAGGGGCAATCAGCCCCAGCATTTT
clone size: -; J gene: TRBJ2-2; V gene: TRBV11-2; D gene: -; CDR3 protein: CASSFLQGQRAGELFF; CDR3 DNA: TGTGCCAGCAGCTTTCTGCAGGGTCAACGGGCCGGGGAGCTGTTTTTT
clone size: -; J gene: TRBJ2-1; V gene: TRBV10-3; D gene: TRBD2; CDR3 protein: CAISESWRENNEQFF; CDR3 DNA: TGTGCCATCAGTGAGTCGTGGCGGGAGAACAATGAGCAGTTCTTC
clone size: -; J gene: TRBJ2-1; V gene: TRBV7-8; D gene: TRBD2; CDR3 protein: CASSFPGTRNEQFF; CDR3 DNA: TGTGCCAGCAGCTTTCCCGGGACTAGAAATGAGCAGTTCTTC
clone size: -; J gene: TRBJ2-5; V gene: TRBV11-2; D gene: -; CDR3 protein: CASSFGANQETQYF; CDR3 DNA: TGTGCCAGCAGCTTCGGGGCCAACCAAGAGACCCAGTACTTC
clone size: -; J gene: TRBJ2-5; V gene: TRBV6-5; D gene: -; CDR3 protein: CASSQAETQYF; CDR3 DNA: TGTGCCAGCAGCCAAGCAGAGACCCAGTACTTC
clone size: -; J gene: TRBJ2-3; V gene: TRBV18; D gene: -; CDR3 protein: CASSLTTTPDTQYF; CDR3 DNA: TGTGCCAGCTCACTAACAACCACACCGGATACGCAGTATTTT
clone size: -; J gene: TRBJ2-5; V gene: TRBV5-4; D gene: -; CDR3 protein: CASSLEGSQETQYF; CDR3 DNA: TGTGCCAGCAGCTTGGAGGGCAGCCAAGAGACCCAGTACTTC
clone size: once; J gene: TRBJ2-7; V gene: TRBV19; D gene: TRBD2; CDR3 protein: CASRKTLAGGREQYF; CDR3 DNA: TGTGCCAGTAGGAAGACACTAGCGGGAGGCCGCGAGCAGTACTTC
clone size: once; J gene: TRBJ2-7; V gene: TRBV28; D gene: TRBD1; CDR3 protein: CASSLLLGGRGEQYF; CDR3 DNA: TGTGCCAGCAGCCTCCTCCTAGGGGGCCGTGGCGAGCAGTACTTC
clone size: -; J gene: TRBJ2-5; V gene: TRBV11-2; D gene: -; CDR3 protein: CASSYSRRKETQYF; CDR3 DNA: TGTGCCAGCAGCTACAGCAGGAGGAAAGAGACCCAGTACTTC
clone size: -; J gene: TRBJ1-2; V gene: TRBV15; D gene: TRBD1; CDR3 protein: CATSRDDRDIGYTF; CDR3 DNA: TGTGCCACCAGCAGAGATGACAGGGACATAGGCTACACCTTC
clone size: -; J gene: TRBJ1-4; V gene: TRBV2; D gene: TRBD1; CDR3 protein: CASSESRQGSEKLFF; CDR3 DNA: TGTGCCAGCAGTGAATCCCGACAGGGTTCGGAAAAACTGTTTTTT
clone size: -; J gene: TRBJ2-3; V gene: TRBV5-1; D gene: -; CDR3 protein: CASRWETDTQYF; CDR3 DNA: TGCGCCAGCAGGTGGGAGACAGATACGCAGTATTTT
clone size: once; J gene: TRBJ2-7; V gene: TRBV7-2; D gene: TRBD2; CDR3 protein: CASSRDHFLAGGIDEQYF; CDR3 DNA: TGTGCCAGCAGTCGGGATCACTTTCTAGCGGGAGGGATTGACGAGCAGTACTTC
clone size: -; J gene: TRBJ2-7; V gene: TRBV28; D gene: -; CDR3 protein: CASSQDWAYEQYF; CDR3 DNA: TGTGCCAGCAGTCAAGACTGGGCCTACGAGCAGTACTTC
clone size: -; J gene: TRBJ2-7; V gene: TRBV5-4; D gene: -; CDR3 protein: CASSLDELEQYF; CDR3 DNA: TGTGCCAGCAGCTTGGATGAATTGGAGCAGTACTTC
clone size: -; J gene: TRBJ1-1; V gene: TRBV5-1; D gene: TRBD1; CDR3 protein: CASSLQTGVGTEAFF; CDR3 DNA: TGCGCCAGCAGCCTACAGACAGGGGTGGGCACTGAAGCTTTCTTT
clone size: -; J gene: TRBJ2-5; V gene: TRBV5-1; D gene: -; CDR3 protein: CASSQSPEETQYF; CDR3 DNA: TGCGCCAGCAGTCAGTCCCCCGAAGAGACCCAGTACTTC
clone size: -; J gene: TRBJ2-3; V gene: TRBV14; D gene: -; CDR3 protein: CASSQDHFRALHDTQYF; CDR3 DNA: TGTGCCAGCAGCCAAGATCATTTCAGGGCGCTGCACGATACGCAGTATTTT
clone size: once; J gene: TRBJ2-1; V gene: TRBV19; D gene: -; CDR3 protein: CASKSGFSYNEQFF; CDR3 DNA: TGTGCCAGTAAGTCGGGTTTCTCCTACAATGAGCAGTTCTTC
clone size: -; J gene: TRBJ2-5; V gene: TRBV4-1; D gene: -; CDR3 protein: CASSQVVRETQYF; CDR3 DNA: TGCGCCAGCAGCCAAGTCGTACGGGAGACCCAGTACTTC
clone size: once; J gene: TRBJ2-1; V gene: TRBV5-1; D gene: -; CDR3 protein: CASSFLPDAYNEQFF; CDR3 DNA: TGCGCCAGCAGTTTTCTACCGGACGCTTACAATGAGCAGTTCTTC
clone size: -; J gene: TRBJ2-3; V gene: TRBV7-9; D gene: -; CDR3 protein: CASTSGNF; CDR3 DNA: TGTGCCAGCACCTCCGGCAATTTT
clone size: -; J gene: TRBJ2-1; V gene: TRBV5-1; D gene: -; CDR3 protein: CASSLRTVRGSEQFF; CDR3 DNA: TGCGCCAGCAGCTTGAGGACAGTCCGGGGGAGTGAGCAGTTCTTC